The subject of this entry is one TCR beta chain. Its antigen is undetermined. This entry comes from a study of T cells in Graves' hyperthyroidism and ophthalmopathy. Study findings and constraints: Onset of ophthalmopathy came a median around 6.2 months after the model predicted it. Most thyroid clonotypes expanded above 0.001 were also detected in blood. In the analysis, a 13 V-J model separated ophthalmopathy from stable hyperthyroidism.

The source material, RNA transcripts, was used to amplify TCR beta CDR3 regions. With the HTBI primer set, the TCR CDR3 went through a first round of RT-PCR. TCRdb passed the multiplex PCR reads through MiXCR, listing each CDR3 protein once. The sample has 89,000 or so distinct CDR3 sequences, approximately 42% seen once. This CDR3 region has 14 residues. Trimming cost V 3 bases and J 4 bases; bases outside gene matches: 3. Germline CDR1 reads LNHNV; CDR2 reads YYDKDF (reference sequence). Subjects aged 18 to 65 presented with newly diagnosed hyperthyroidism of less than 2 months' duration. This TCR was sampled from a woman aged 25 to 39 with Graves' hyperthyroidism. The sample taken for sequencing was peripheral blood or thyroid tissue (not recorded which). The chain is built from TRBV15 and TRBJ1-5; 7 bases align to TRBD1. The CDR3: CATSRETGNQPQHF. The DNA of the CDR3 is TGTGCCACCAGCAGGGAGACAGGGAATCAGCCCCAGCATTTT.